These 5 T cell receptor beta chains were all obtained from the same sample, sequenced in a study of CD8 T cells in Susac syndrome. After extraction with the RNeasy kit, roughly 0.5 to 1 ug of the RNA was reverse transcribed using random hexamers. TCRdb redid the calling of the immunoSEQ multiplex PCR reads with MiXCR, one entry per CDR3 protein. The sample lists about 400,000 distinct CDR3 sequences, more than 70% occurring once. The source material was CD8+ T cells from PBMCs. The origin of the receptors is a human donor with multiple sclerosis.

V is TRBV4-1 and J is TRBJ1-2; 8 nucleotides agree with TRBD1. The V segment lost 1 base and the J segment 3 bases; nucleotides outside the gene matches: 4. CDR1 is MGHRA, CDR2 YSYEKL, per germline. There are 15 residues in the CDR3. CDR3 loop: CASSQVQGQDYGYTF. In DNA form, the CDR3 reads TGCGCCAGCAGCCAAGTTCAGGGACAGGACTATGGCTACACCTTC.

CDR3: CSAPDFLLAGVETQYF. CDR3 coding DNA: TGCAGTGCGCCCGATTTTCTGTTAGCGGGAGTAGAGACCCAGTACTTC. This sequence joins TRBV20-1 and TRBJ2-5, with TRBD2 matching over 9 bases. The CDR3 totals 16 residues. The junction had 15 bases not matched to a gene; V was cut back by 6 bases and J by 4 bases. The germline gives CDR1 DFQATT, CDR2 SNEGSKA (reference sequence).

The rearrangement links TRBV29-1 to TRBJ1-2; D gene unclear. Germline CDR1 reads SQVTM; CDR2 reads ANQGSEA. Trimming removed 3 bases at V and 2 bases at J, with 10 bases between. This CDR3 comprises 13 residues. The CDR3 spells CSVDGPTNYGYTF. In DNA, the CDR3 is TGCAGCGTTGACGGGCCAACCAACTATGGCTACACCTTC.

The V gene is TRBV27, the J gene TRBJ2-1; TRBD2 is a possible D gene (6 bases). V lost 7 bases, J lost 9 bases, and 16 bases lay in between. The CDR3 has 13 residues. CDR1 and CDR2 from the germline V gene are MNHEY and SMNVEV (reference sequence). CDR3 bases: TGTGCCAGCACATTTAGAGGCGGGATTGAGCAGTTCTTC. Translated, it gives CASTFRGGIEQFF.

The chain links TRBV20-1 to TRBJ2-1; 7 nucleotides match TRBD1. The germline CDR1 and CDR2 sequences are DFQATT and SNEGSKA (reference sequence). This CDR3 has 10 amino acids. The junction had 1 base not matched to a gene; V was cut back by 1 base and J by 13 bases. Written as DNA, the CDR3 is TGCAGTGCTAGAGGGGACAGACAGTTCTTC. Its translation: CSARGDRQFF.